The 31 T cell receptor beta chains in this list originate from one sample, sequenced in a study of response to subunit inactivated influenza vaccine. TCRdb fed the RT-PCR reads into MiXCR, producing one record per CDR3 protein. The sample carries around 570,000 distinct CDR3 sequences, around 11% recorded once. These records were also assigned to another study, of T cells expressing NK-cell markers. As that report states: Production of TCR beta cDNA relied on 5'RACE template switching with UMIs.

The sequenced sample was PBMCs from blood, obtained on the day of vaccination. The source of these receptors is a man between 50 and 59 years old who received an inactivated influenza vaccine.

The chain combines TRBV6-1 with TRBJ2-2; D unresolved. V lost 6 bases to trimming and J lost 1 base, with 15 bases between them. Germline V CDR1 and CDR2: MNHNS, SASEGT. The CDR3 covers 16 residues. The CDR3, as DNA: TGTGCCAGCAGCCCCCGGCTGGGCCAGAACACCGGGGAGCTGTTTTTT. It specifies CASSPRLGQNTGELFF.

This clonotype was picked up many times. V usage is TRBV5-1 and J usage is TRBJ1-4; 7 positions match TRBD1. This CDR3 has 15 residues. V dropped 0 bases and J dropped 2; count of bases not matched to a gene: 1. Germline V gene sequence: CDR1 SGHRS, CDR2 YFSETQ. The CDR3 here is CASSLETGTNEKLFF. The CDR3 DNA sequence: TGCGCCAGCAGCTTGGAGACAGGGACTAATGAAAAACTGTTTTTT.

This chain links TRBV5-4 with TRBJ2-7; 8 nucleotides align to TRBD2. The germline CDR1 and CDR2 sequences are SGHNT and YYREEE (reference sequence). V lost 2 bases and J lost 5; bases outside the gene matches: 3. This CDR3 comprises 13 residues. CDR3 sequence reads: CASSLTSGHEQYF. As DNA, the CDR3 is TGTGCCAGCAGCTTAACTAGCGGCCACGAGCAGTACTTC. Filled out from reference TRBV5-4 and TRBJ2-7, the complete variable domain reads ETGVTQSPTHLIKTRGQQVTLRCSSQSGHNTVSWYQQALGQGPQFIFQYYREEENGRGNFPPRFSGLQFPNYSSELNVNALELDDSALYLCASSLTSGHEQYFGPGTRLTVT.

This clonotype was seen only a few times. The chain has TRBV7-3 and TRBJ2-5, with 13 bases fitting TRBD2. The germline V gene has CDR1 SGHTA and CDR2 FQGTGA. Trimming at V came to 5 bases and at J to 2 bases, leaving 5 bases not matched to a gene. This CDR3 is built from 16 residues. This chain's CDR3 is CASSPGLAGKQETQYF. For the CDR3, the DNA is TGTGCCAGCAGCCCGGGACTAGCGGGGAAACAAGAGACCCAGTACTTC.

This clonotype has at least ten counts. The J gene is TRBJ2-1, the V gene TRBV10-2; D not certain. The CDR3 length is 14 residues. CDR1 and CDR2 from the germline V gene are WSHSY and SAAADI. Trimming removed 4 bases from V and 10 bases from J, with 17 bases in between. The CDR3 sequence: CASSVLAVHREQFF. DNA for the CDR3: TGCGCCAGCAGTGTTCTGGCGGTCCACCGAGAGCAGTTCTTC.

The rearrangement links TRBV5-1 to TRBJ2-5, with a tentative D call TRBD1 (6 bases). CDR3 length equals 17 residues. V was shortened by 1 base and J by 4 bases, with 20 bases between the two germline ends. The germline V gene has CDR1 SGHRS and CDR2 YFSETQ. Written as DNA, the CDR3 is TGCGCCAGCAGCTTGTCGACTATGTGGGGCAGGGGAGAGACCCAGTACTTC. Translation: CASSLSTMWGRGETQYF.

CDR3 bases: TGCAGTGCTAGAGTTAATATTGGGGGACAGTTCTCCTACGAGCAGTACTTC. It specifies CSARVNIGGQFSYEQYF. This chain uses TRBV20-1 with TRBJ2-7, with 7 bases lining up with TRBD1. Trimming at V came to 1 base and at J to 0 bases, leaving 12 bases not matched to a gene. Germline lookup yields CDR1 DFQATT and CDR2 SNEGSKA (reference sequence). This CDR3 has 17 amino acids.

This clonotype showed up just a few times. The chain links TRBV20-1 to TRBJ2-1; D may be TRBD2 (5 bases). The germline CDR1 and CDR2 sequences are DFQATT and SNEGSKA (reference sequence). The CDR3 extends over 12 amino acids. CDR3 nucleotide sequence: TGCAGGACTATCGGACTGTACAATGAGCAGTTCTTC. Translation gives CRTIGLYNEQFF.

This clonotype has ten or more counts. The gene calls are TRBV7-9 and TRBJ2-5; D might be TRBD1 or TRBD2, each matching 5 bases. V was pared by 2 bases and J by 1 base, with 17 bases between. Germline V gene sequence: CDR1 SEHNR, CDR2 FQNEAQ (reference sequence). The length of the CDR3 is 17 residues. CDR3 in amino acids: CASSLTGRARGQETQYF. CDR3 sequence (DNA): TGTGCCAGCAGCTTAACCGGCAGGGCGAGGGGCCAAGAGACCCAGTACTTC.

The table lists this clonotype with many counts. The junction and the germline gene differ at one end; a read error may be behind it. This sequence joins TRBV5-1 and TRBJ2-5; 7 bases map to TRBD1. The V gene's germline CDR1 is SGHRS and CDR2 YFSETQ. The CDR3 covers 12 residues. The CDR3 nucleotides are TGCGCCAGCAGCTGGGACAGAGAGGCCCAGTACTTC. Translating gives CASSWDREAQYF.

In its sample, this clonotype was seen many times. The CDR3 sequence is CASEPGTGSYEQYF. The DNA of the CDR3 is TGTGCCAGCGAGCCGGGGACAGGGTCCTACGAGCAGTACTTC. The chain carries TRBV7-9 and TRBJ2-7; 9 bases align to TRBD1. Germline assignment: CDR1 SEHNR and CDR2 FQNEAQ (reference sequence). This CDR3 contains 14 residues. Trimming cost V 8 bases and J 1 base; bases outside gene matches: 6.

This clonotype has more than one count but fewer than ten. The V call is TRBV4-2, the J call TRBJ2-4, with 10 bases fitting TRBD1. CDR3 length: 14 amino acids. With V trimmed by 1 base and J by 9 bases, 3 bases remained unmatched. CDR1 and CDR2 from the germline V gene are LGHNA and YNFKEQ. As DNA, the CDR3 is TGTGCCAGCAGCCAAGTGGGGACAGGGGCCATTCAGTACTTC. It yields the protein CASSQVGTGAIQYF.

The chain employs TRBV6-1 and TRBJ2-2; a weak D match, TRBD2 (6 bases). CDR1 and CDR2 from the germline V gene are MNHNS and SASEGT. Trimming removed 6 bases from V and 1 base from J, with 12 bases in between. CDR3 length: 15 amino acids. For the CDR3, the DNA is TGTGCCAGCAGAGCGGGCGGAGGGAACACCGGGGAGCTGTTTTTT. This gives the protein CASRAGGGNTGELFF.

This clonotype was detected many times. The CDR3 here is CASSFKGYEQYF. Here the CDR3 DNA reads TGTGCCAGCAGTTTTAAGGGTTACGAGCAGTACTTC. The V and J genes are TRBV28 and TRBJ2-7; D gene uncertain. Germline V gene data show CDR1 as MDHEN and CDR2 as SYDVKM. V was clipped by 3 bases and J by 4 bases, with 7 bases between them. The CDR3 runs 12 residues.

This clonotype was counted between two and nine times. J is TRBJ2-7 and V is TRBV7-2; weak D call: TRBD1 (6 bases). V lost 3 bases and J 4 bases, leaving 19 bases between the germline ends. Per the germline V gene, CDR1 is SGHTA and CDR2 is FQGNSA. The CDR3 totals 16 residues. The CDR3 sequence is CASSLGDIVIPYEQYF. The CDR3 DNA sequence: TGTGCCAGCAGCTTGGGGGACATAGTTATCCCTTACGAGCAGTACTTC. Drawing the rest from reference TRBV7-2 and TRBJ2-7, the complete variable domain is GAGVSQSPSNKVTEKGKDVELRCDPISGHTALYWYRQSLGQGLEFLIYFQGNSAPDKSGLPSDRFSAERTGGSVSTLTIQRTQQEDSAVYLCASSLGDIVIPYEQYFGPGTRLTVT.

There are a few counts of this clonotype. The V gene is TRBV6-1, the J gene TRBJ1-2; 8 nucleotides align to TRBD1. Trimming removed 6 bases from V and 4 bases from J; junction bases left unmatched: 10. The CDR3 consists of 15 residues. The germline CDR1 and CDR2 sequences are MNHNS and SASEGT. Here the CDR3 DNA reads TGTGCCAGCAGCCTCACAGGGGGGGCTGGCTATGGCTACACCTTC. It codes for CASSLTGGAGYGYTF.

This chain links TRBV19 with TRBJ2-7; the match to TRBD1 covers 8 bases. The CDR3 spans 13 residues. J gave up 4 bases and V 3 bases, and 2 bases lay outside the gene matches. Germline V CDR1 and CDR2: LNHDA, SQIVND (reference sequence). The CDR3 coding sequence is TGTGCCAGTAGTATGGGACAGGAATACGAGCAGTACTTC. This encodes CASSMGQEYEQYF.

The chain has TRBV5-4 and TRBJ2-1; no definite D call. Germline values: CDR1 SGHNT, CDR2 YYREEE (reference sequence). Trimming removed 1 base at V and 0 bases at J, with 20 bases between. This CDR3 has 19 residues. CDR3 sequence reads: CASSLYPSLAASSYNEQFF. For the CDR3, the DNA is TGTGCCAGCAGCTTGTACCCCAGTTTGGCGGCGAGCTCCTACAATGAGCAGTTCTTC.

The rearrangement links TRBV14 to TRBJ2-2; D uncertain. Deletions cut 6 bases from V and 2 bases from J, with 13 bases between. This CDR3 region has 15 residues. Germline V gene data show CDR1 as SGHDN and CDR2 as FVKESK. DNA for the CDR3: TGTGCCAGCAGGAAAGGCCAGCAAAACACCGGGGAGCTGTTTTTT. Translated, it gives CASRKGQQNTGELFF.

V gene TRBV15 combines with J gene TRBJ2-3; 14 bases fit TRBD2. CDR1 and CDR2 (germline): LNHNV, YYDKDF (reference sequence). The CDR3 extends over 18 amino acids. Trimming took 1 base from V and 7 from J; bases not matched to a gene: 10. CDR3 sequence reads: CATSRASGTSGSKNTQYF. The CDR3 DNA follows: TGTGCCACCAGCAGAGCCTCCGGGACTAGCGGGAGTAAAAATACGCAGTATTTT.

This clonotype showed up many times. The rearrangement uses TRBV4-3 and TRBJ1-2; D may be TRBD1 (5 bases). V lost 0 bases to trimming and J lost 0 bases, with 14 bases between them. CDR1 LGHNA and CDR2 YSLEER come from the germline V gene. This CDR3 contains 17 residues. The chain's CDR3 is CASSQDPIPGSNYGYTF. In DNA form, the CDR3 reads TGCGCCAGCAGCCAAGATCCTATACCAGGGTCTAACTATGGCTACACCTTC.

The chain is built from TRBV5-6 and TRBJ2-1; either TRBD1 or TRBD2 may fit D (6 bases each). V gave up 10 bases and J gave up 7 bases, with 24 bases separating them. Germline loops: CDR1 SGHDT, CDR2 YYEEEE. This CDR3 has 15 amino acids. The CDR3 nucleotides read TGTGCCTACAGCAGAATGGGGGGCGCGGGGAATGAGCAGTTCTTC. As protein: CAYSRMGGAGNEQFF.

The chain employs TRBV6-2 or TRBV6-3 and TRBJ2-5; no firm D call. The CDR3 has 13 residues. From germline, CDR1 is MNHEY and CDR2 SVGEGT. Trimming took off 3 bases at V and 2 bases at J, with 7 bases between the two ends. The CDR3 loop is CASSYALQETQYF. The CDR3 DNA reads TGTGCCAGCAGTTATGCTCTGCAAGAGACCCAGTACTTC.

This clonotype was seen only a few times. The chain uses TRBV7-2 and TRBJ2-1; TRBD2 matches 8 bases. There are 15 residues in the CDR3. The germline V gene has CDR1 SGHTA and CDR2 FQGNSA. J lost 7 bases, V lost 5 bases, and 10 bases had no gene match. CDR3 region: CASSRSPSGFNEQFF. In nucleotides, the CDR3 is TGTGCCAGCAGCCGCTCTCCTAGCGGGTTTAATGAGCAGTTCTTC.

In its sample, this clonotype was seen many times. The chain employs TRBV20-1 and TRBJ2-1; 14 nucleotides align to TRBD2. The germline V gene has CDR1 DFQATT and CDR2 SNEGSKA (reference sequence). This CDR3 region has 17 residues. J lost 7 bases, V lost 1 base, and 9 bases had no gene match. The CDR3 DNA sequence: TGCAGTGCTAGAGCCTTCCGGACTAGCGGGAGGCAGAATGAGCAGTTCTTC. Encoded protein: CSARAFRTSGRQNEQFF.

Only a few counts were recorded for this clonotype. The chain employs TRBV24-1 and TRBJ2-5, with D unclear. The CDR3 consists of 14 residues. The germline V and J ends were trimmed by 3 bases and 4 bases, with 11 bases remaining between them. Germline values: CDR1 KGHDR, CDR2 SFDVKD. Here the CDR3 DNA reads TGTGCCACCAGTGATCCCCACAAAAGAGAGACCCAGTACTTC. Its protein is CATSDPHKRETQYF.

This clonotype was found many times. The chain couples TRBV7-9 to TRBJ2-1, with D uncertain. This CDR3 contains 14 residues. Germline V gives CDR1 SEHNR, CDR2 FQNEAQ (reference sequence). V lost 1 base and J 6 bases, leaving 10 bases between the germline ends. In DNA, the CDR3 is TGTGCCAGCAGCTTAGATAGTCGGTTCAATGAGCAGTTCTTC. This translates into CASSLDSRFNEQFF.

Many counts were recorded for this clonotype. The chain is built from TRBV6-2 or TRBV6-3 and TRBJ2-7, with D possibly matching TRBD1 (6 bases). V was trimmed by 0 bases and J by 0 bases, leaving 15 bases between them. CDR3 size: 17 residues. Germline loops: CDR1 MNHEY, CDR2 SVGEGT. CDR3 nucleotide sequence: TGTGCCAGCAGTTACTCGACGCGGAGCAGGGGCTCCTACGAGCAGTACTTC. This codes for CASSYSTRSRGSYEQYF.

The rearrangement links TRBV12-3 or TRBV12-4 to TRBJ2-1; possibly TRBD2 for D (5 bases). V lost 8 bases, J lost 7 bases, and 18 bases lay in between. This CDR3 is 14 amino acids long. CDR3 residues: CASGTSNVRNEQFF. The CDR3 DNA reads as TGTGCCAGCGGTACTAGTAACGTGCGGAATGAGCAGTTCTTC.

This clonotype was detected only a few times. The rearrangement uses TRBV20-1 and TRBJ2-7; D might be TRBD2 (6 bases). Looked up from germline, CDR1 is DFQATT and CDR2 is SNEGSKA (reference sequence). V shed 3 bases and J shed 2 bases, with 14 bases lying between them. This CDR3 is built from 14 residues. The DNA for the CDR3 is TGCAGTGCTAGCGGTCTTAGCGGAACCTACGAGCAGTACTTC. Protein: CSASGLSGTYEQYF.

V and J are TRBV4-3 and TRBJ2-5; D is undetermined. CDR3 length: 14 residues. Looked up from germline, CDR1 is LGHNA and CDR2 is YSLEER. With 5 bases removed from V and 2 bases from J, the gap between germline ends came to 12 bases. CDR3: CASSGGRTQETQYF. CDR3 nucleotides: TGCGCCAGCAGCGGCGGTCGAACGCAAGAGACCCAGTACTTC.